This is a list of T cell receptor beta chains from one sample in a study of blood T cell repertoires in COVID-19. Repertoires were generated with immunoSEQ multiplex PCR, while TCRdb's copy carries only in-frame clones and drops some. Of approximately 400,000 clones detected, around 83% appear once; the ten largest clones hold about 5%. Source material: PBMCs or T cells enriched from blood (not recorded which). These receptors were collected from a woman aged 45-65 years who had recovered from COVID-19. Both conserved end residues are part of each CDR3. A D gene is named only where the DNA matches it firmly. Clone sizes are given selectively: once, few, many, or a class where the clone is expanded.

d_call clone_size j_call v_call cdr3_nt cdr3_aa
TRBD2 - TRBJ2-7 TRBV19 TGTGCCAGTAGCCGATCGGCGGGAGGGTTAAATTACGAGCAGTACTTC CASSRSAGGLNYEQYF
TRBD1 - TRBJ1-1 TRBV9 TGTGCCAGCCAGGACAGGGGGATCTTT CASQDRGIF
- - TRBJ1-1 TRBV4-2 TGTGCCAGCAGCCAAGGAATGAACAGAGACACTGAAGCTTTCTTT CASSQGMNRDTEAFF
- once TRBJ1-1 TRBV19 TGTGCCAGTGCGCGCGGGATCAACACTGAAGCTTTCTTT CASARGINTEAFF
TRBD1 - TRBJ1-4 TRBV7-9 TGTGCCAGCAGCTTGGACAGGGGGCGGGAAAAACTGTTTTTT CASSLDRGREKLFF
- - TRBJ2-3 TRBV2 TGTGCCAGCACTGACCGGGGTGACAACACAGATACGCAGTATTTT CASTDRGDNTDTQYF
- - TRBJ2-2 TRBV28 TGTGCCAGCAGTCCTACTCCCGTACAGGGCAGAGGGCTGTTTTTT CASSPTPVQGRGLFF
TRBD2 - TRBJ2-2 TRBV5-4 TGTGCCAGCAGCACGGGACTACCCACCGGGGAGCTGTTTTTT CASSTGLPTGELFF
TRBD1 - TRBJ1-5 TRBV19 TGTGCCAGTAGTATCGGAGGGGGCTACTATAGCAATCAGCCCCAGCATTTT CASSIGGGYYSNQPQHF
- - TRBJ1-4 TRBV4-3 TGCGCCAGCAGCCAAGATTATGGAGGGTTCGGGGGATCAACTAATGAAAAACTGTTTTTT CASSQDYGGFGGSTNEKLFF
- - TRBJ2-1 TRBV5-1 TGCGCCAGCAGCTTCCTCACTAGAGACATCCGCAATGAGCAGTTCTTC CASSFLTRDIRNEQFF
TRBD1 few TRBJ1-3 TRBV7-9 TGTGCCAGCAGCTTTAGAACCGGGACAGCCCTCGGGGGAAACACCATATATTTT CASSFRTGTALGGNTIYF
- - TRBJ1-5 TRBV5-1 TGCGCCAGCAGCCCGGGACCGGGACACCCGTATAGCAATCAGCCCCAGCATTTT CASSPGPGHPYSNQPQHF
- - TRBJ2-1 TRBV6-5 TGTGCCAGCAGCCTTCATCCCAGCGGCAATGAGCAGTTCTTC CASSLHPSGNEQFF
- - TRBJ2-7 TRBV11-1 TGTGCCAGCAGCCCCTCCGGGTACGAGCAGTACTTC CASSPSGYEQYF
- few TRBJ1-1 TRBV5-6 TGTGCCAGCAGCTTGTGGGGCAGGGGTAACACTGAAGCTTTCTTT CASSLWGRGNTEAFF
TRBD1 - TRBJ1-1 TRBV30 TGTGCCTGGAGTTCTAGGGGGCACACTGAAGCTTTCTTT CAWSSRGHTEAFF
- once TRBJ1-2 TRBV12-2 TGTGCAAGTCGCAGACCGGGGGAGGCTAACTATGGCTACACCTTC CASRRPGEANYGYTF
TRBD2 - TRBJ2-7 TRBV10-3 TGTGCCATCAGTGATCCAGGACTAGCGGGAGACTACGAGCAGTACTTC CAISDPGLAGDYEQYF
TRBD1 - TRBJ1-5 TRBV2 TGTGCCAGCAGCAGGACAGGGGCTAATCAGCCCCAGCATTTT CASSRTGANQPQHF
- - TRBJ1-2 TRBV29-1 TGCAGCGTTAAACAACAGCCCAACTATGGCTACACCTTC CSVKQQPNYGYTF
- - TRBJ1-2 TRBV6-1 TGTGCCAGCAGTGAAGGCGGGACTTCCTACACCTTC CASSEGGTSYTF
- - TRBJ2-3 TRBV4-1 TGCGCCAGCAGCCAAGAAGAGGGTATTGGGACTTATTTCCCAGATACGCAGTATTTT CASSQEEGIGTYFPDTQYF
- - TRBJ1-5 TRBV6-6 TGTGCCAGCATGAGCCCCTCTCGCAATCAGCCCCAGCATTTT CASMSPSRNQPQHF
TRBD1 - TRBJ2-7 TRBV5-4 TGTGCCAGCAGCCTTCCGGGACAGAGAAGCTACGAGCAGTACTTC CASSLPGQRSYEQYF
TRBD1 - TRBJ1-4 TRBV2 TGTGCCAGCAGTACAGGGGGCTTACACGCAACTAATGAAAAACTGTTTTTT CASSTGGLHATNEKLFF
TRBD1 once TRBJ1-5 TRBV19 TGTGCCAGTAGTATCCGGACAGGTTGGGGGGATAGCAATCAGCCCCAGCATTTT CASSIRTGWGDSNQPQHF
TRBD1 - TRBJ2-7 TRBV7-9 TGTGCCAGCAGCTTTGCGCAGGGGGTGCACGAGCAGTACTTC CASSFAQGVHEQYF
- - TRBJ2-5 TRBV2 TGTGCCAGCAGTGAAGCCGGCCGGACACGAGAGACCCAGTACTTC CASSEAGRTRETQYF
TRBD1 - TRBJ2-1 TRBV27 TGTGCCACCATCTACAGGGGGGCCTACAATGAGCAGTTCTTC CATIYRGAYNEQFF
TRBD1 - TRBJ1-2 TRBV19 TGTGCCAGTAGTATAGGCCCCGGGACAGGGGATGGCTACACCTTC CASSIGPGTGDGYTF
- - TRBJ1-1 TRBV3-1/TRBV3-2 TGTGCCAGCAGCCAGATACCGGGACAGAACACTGAAGCTTTCTTT CASSQIPGQNTEAFF
TRBD1 - TRBJ1-3 TRBV5-1 TGCGCCAGCAGCGGGACAGATCTGCACTCTGGAAACACCATATATTTT CASSGTDLHSGNTIYF
TRBD2 - TRBJ2-2 TRBV4-2 TGTGCCAGCAGCCCCCTTGCGGGCGGGGGGCCAGGCACCGGGGAGCTGTTTTTT CASSPLAGGGPGTGELFF
- - TRBJ1-6 TRBV19 TGTGCCAGTAGTGAAAGTAGGACGGGAAATTCACCCCTCCACTTT CASSESRTGNSPLHF
- - TRBJ1-1 TRBV20-1 TGCAGTGCTGGCTGGAACACTGAAGCTTTCTTT CSAGWNTEAFF
TRBD1 - TRBJ1-1 TRBV5-6 TGTGCCAGCAGCTTGCGTGGGACAGGGGGCACTGAAGCTTTCTTT CASSLRGTGGTEAFF
- - TRBJ2-5 TRBV18 TGTGCCAGCTCACCTAACCAAGAGACCCAGTACTTC CASSPNQETQYF
- - TRBJ1-4 TRBV7-9 TGTGCCAGCAGCTTAGAACAGCCTTTAGAAAGGCTGTTTTTT CASSLEQPLERLFF